These 8 T cell receptor beta chains share one sample of origin, sequenced in a study of blood T cell repertoires in COVID-19. Here immunoSEQ multiplex PCR was the method, and the copy in TCRdb shows in-frame clones only, minus some. This sample yields 220,000 or so clones, of which 92% are seen a single time; about 0.8% belongs to the top ten. The specimen was peripheral blood. The source of these receptors is a man between 60 and 75 years old with COVID-19, enrolled during active disease.

CDR3 loop: CASSLSRVLAGGQGTQYF. DNA of the CDR3: TGTGCCAGCAGTTTATCGAGGGTCCTAGCGGGGGGGCAGGGTACGCAGTATTTT. The chain recombines TRBV28 with TRBJ2-3; 12 bases align to TRBD2. The germline CDR1 and CDR2 sequences are MDHEN and SYDVKM. The CDR3 runs 18 residues. Losses at the gene ends were 1 base for V and 8 bases for J; bases not matched to a gene: 13.

The chain has TRBV18 and TRBJ1-5; TRBD1 is a possible D gene (6 bases). Germline-derived CDR1 and CDR2 are KGHSH and LQKENI. This CDR3 comprises 14 residues. V gave up 2 bases and J gave up 6 bases, with 11 bases separating them. CDR3 in DNA: TGTGCCAGCTCACCAGGGGGAGGGGGTCAGCCCCAGCATTTT. This encodes CASSPGGGGQPQHF.

V gene TRBV28 combines with J gene TRBJ1-1, with a possible D match to TRBD1 (5 bases). Germline V gene data show CDR1 as MDHEN and CDR2 as SYDVKM. The CDR3 spans 13 residues. The V end was cut by 7 bases, the J end by 8 bases, with 17 bases between. CDR3 sequence: CASTLAGELEAFF. DNA for the CDR3: TGTGCCAGCACCTTGGCGGGGGAATTAGAAGCTTTCTTT.

The chain employs TRBV6-5 and TRBJ1-2, with 11 bases matching TRBD1. The CDR3 has 14 residues. The J segment lost 10 bases and the V segment lost 2 bases, leaving 6 bases of the junction unmatched. Per germline, CDR1 MNHEY and CDR2 SVGAGI. The CDR3 DNA reads as TGTGCCAGCAGTTACACAGGACAGGGGGCGGACTACACCTTC. Protein product: CASSYTGQGADYTF.

The chain has TRBV11-2 and TRBJ2-7; 9 bases line up with TRBD2. The J segment lost 4 bases and the V segment lost 1 base, leaving 5 bases of the junction unmatched. Germline CDR1 and CDR2: SGHAT and FQNNGV. The CDR3 loop spans 15 amino acids. Here the CDR3 DNA reads TGTGCCAGCAGCTTAGGGGCTAGCGGGATGTACGAGCAGTACTTC. Amino acid sequence: CASSLGASGMYEQYF. The complete variable domain, with remaining parts taken from reference TRBV11-2 and TRBJ2-7, reads EAGVAQSPRYKIIEKRQSVAFWCNPISGHATLYWYQQILGQGPKLLIQFQNNGVVDDSQLPKDRFSAERLKGVDSTLKIQPAKLEDSAVYLCASSLGASGMYEQYFGPGTRLTVT.

The J gene is TRBJ1-3, the V gene TRBV2; 8 positions agree with TRBD1. The CDR3 is made up of 17 amino acids. J lost 4 bases, V lost 7 bases, and 15 bases had no gene match. CDR1 SNHLY and CDR2 FYNNEI come from the germline V gene. This CDR3 reads CASTKGGTGGSGNTIYF. The DNA for the CDR3 is TGTGCCAGCACCAAAGGGGGGACAGGAGGCTCAGGAAACACCATATATTTT.

This clone appeared a single time. This chain links TRBV7-2 with TRBJ1-5; a possible D gene is TRBD1 (6 bases). Per germline, CDR1 SGHTA and CDR2 FQGNSA. The CDR3 length is 15 residues. V was cut by 4 bases and J by 2 bases, with 12 bases left in between. CDR3 nucleotides: TGTGCCAGCAGCTCAGATGGGACACGCAATCAGCCCCAGCATTTT. Its translation is CASSSDGTRNQPQHF.

About this clone: One end of the junction varies from germline; a read error may be responsible. V and J are TRBV24-1 and TRBJ2-1, with TRBD2 matching over 14 bases. This CDR3 has 16 residues. Germline V gene data show CDR1 as KGHDR and CDR2 as SFDVKD. The CDR3: CATGDGLAGGLNEQFF. CDR3 bases: TGTGCCACCGGTGACGGACTAGCGGGGGGCCTTAATGAGCAGTTCTTC.